What follows describes a single T cell receptor (beta chain). The data derive from a study of PD-1 blockade in mismatch repair-deficient tumors. Study information: Patients had 12 to 13 mismatch repair-deficient cancer types and were previously treated and progressing.

This CDR3 has 15 residues. V lost 1 base, J lost 0 bases, and 7 bases lay in between. From germline, CDR1 is LNHDA and CDR2 SQIVND (reference sequence). Only in-frame clones appear in the TCRdb table, and some are missing; sequencing was by immunoSEQ multiplex PCR. Found here are some 22,000 clones, just under 85% of them singletons; the top ten hold roughly 18%. J is TRBJ2-1 and V is TRBV19; maybe TRBD1 (5 bases). This TCR was recovered from an adult with mismatch repair-deficient cancer. The sample was peripheral blood, taken 2 weeks after starting pembrolizumab. CDR3 amino acids: CASSIVRGSYNEQFF. CDR3 nucleotides: TGTGCCAGTAGTATAGTAAGGGGCTCCTACAATGAGCAGTTCTTC.